One T cell receptor beta chain is described in this entry. The data were taken from a study of blood T cell repertoires in COVID-19. The germline gives CDR1 SEHNR, CDR2 FQNEAQ (reference sequence). This CDR3 spans 17 amino acids. Trimming took 2 bases from V and 1 from J; bases not matched to a gene: 8. TCRdb's copy holds only in-frame clones and misses some; the assay was immunoSEQ multiplex PCR. The data show a few hundred thousand clones, around 86% seen once. The receptor was isolated from a woman between 45 and 60 years old with acute or convalescent COVID-19. Specimen: peripheral blood. The rearrangement links TRBV7-9 to TRBJ2-3; 8 bases fit TRBD1. The CDR3 DNA is TGTGCCAGCAGCTTACCAGGGGGCGGGTTGGGCACAGATACGCAGTATTTT. It specifies CASSLPGGGLGTDTQYF.